Here is one T cell receptor beta chain with its context. Within the sample, other DNA sequences also encode this same CDR3. This record belongs to a study of beta chain features in type 1 diabetes. Germline V CDR1 and CDR2: PRHDT, FYEKMQ (reference sequence). The ends were cut back, 5 bases at V and 2 bases at J, with 9 bases in the middle. This CDR3 is 13 amino acids long. The investigators reverse transcribed all of the isolated RNA, so they sequenced expressed TCRB transcripts. The data were produced by immunoSEQ multiplex PCR, yet TCRdb's version contains in-frame clones alone and is incomplete. The sample shows about 180,000 clones, roughly an eighth of them seen only once. CD45RO/CCR7/CD25/CD127/CD95/CD27 staining was used to isolate CD4+ naive, central memory, regulatory and stem cell-like memory cells by sorting. All sorted populations exceeded 95% purity.

The source of this sequence is a woman between 18 and 29 years old in good health. This sequence joins TRBV13 and TRBJ1-2; D not resolved. Sample: central memory CD4+ T cells from blood. The CDR3: CASSLTGNYGYTF. CDR3 bases: TGTGCCAGCAGCCTGACCGGGAACTATGGCTACACCTTC.